This T cell receptor beta chain was captured by sequencing in a study of glioma-infiltrating T cells after dendritic cell vaccination. Looking at the study overall: Three intradermal dendritic cell vaccine injections were given every two weeks. Regarding the study as a whole: Patients with more pretreatment TILs had longer time to progression and survival.

Blood PBMC samples: pre-vaccination, two weeks post third vaccination, and at tumor progression. This clone was counted only a few times. What it binds is unknown. The PCR used 60 V beta and 13 J beta primers. Profiling relied on immunoSEQ multiplex PCR, and the TCRdb table lists in-frame clones only, not all of them. The data contain about 67,000 clones, approximately 80% of them singletons. This specimen consisted of blood, obtained before dendritic cell vaccination. The source is a human donor with glioblastoma.

CDR3 protein: CASSLRVGWVSGELFF. Written as DNA, the CDR3 is TGTGCCAGCAGTTTACGGGTAGGCTGGGTCTCCGGGGAGCTGTTTTTT. The chain joins TRBV27 to TRBJ2-2, with D uncertain. The CDR3 is 16 residues long. V shed 2 bases and J shed 6 bases, with 16 bases lying between them. Germline CDR1 is MNHEY and CDR2 is SMNVEV (reference sequence).